The clone carrying this TCR beta chain has more than one count but fewer than ten. Clones were sequenced by immunoSEQ multiplex PCR, and TCRdb holds only the in-frame ones, with some missing. There are over 45,000 clones in the sample; roughly 77% occur only once, and roughly a fifth lies in the top ten. The data were taken from a study of blood T cell repertoires in COVID-19. Study-wide background: Acute-phase and convalescent COVID-19 samples originated in the United States, Italy and Spain. PBMCs, B-cell-depleted T cells, or T cells were the source of the cDNA or gDNA that made up the material.

This CDR3 region has 15 residues. V lost 4 bases, J lost 0 bases, and 14 bases lay in between. Germline-derived CDR1 and CDR2 are SGHRS and YFSETQ. This TCR derives from a human donor with active or convalescent COVID-19. The donor label of this sample is uncertain. This sequence joins TRBV5-1 and TRBJ2-7; no firm D call. Sequencing input: peripheral blood. The CDR3 protein is CASSREISSSYEQYF. In DNA form, the CDR3 reads TGCGCCAGCAGCCGCGAGATTAGCAGCTCCTACGAGCAGTACTTC.